What follows is one T cell receptor (beta chain) and its context. The record originates from a study of cytomegalovirus exposure and HLA in healthy donors. Researchers ran the PCR with 60 Vbeta and 13 Jbeta primers. The method was immunoSEQ multiplex PCR; TCRdb's version includes in-frame clones alone and lacks a portion of them. The sample data list 70,000 or so clones. The CDR3 has 14 amino acids. The germline CDR1 and CDR2 sequences are KGHSH and LQKENI. Germline trimming cut 2 bases from V and 4 bases from J; bases unmatched to any gene: 2. The receptor was derived from a female donor in good health and CMV-seropositive. The chain combines TRBV18 with TRBJ1-5, with 7 bases matching TRBD1. The sample consisted of PBMCs. The CDR3 sequence: CASSPGTANQPQHF. The CDR3 bases are TGTGCCAGCTCACCAGGGACAGCTAATCAGCCCCAGCATTTT. The full variable domain, with the rest looked up from reference TRBV18 and TRBJ1-5, is NAGVMQNPRHLVRRRGQEARLRCSPMKGHSHVYWYRQLPEEGLKFMVYLQKENIIDESGMPKERFSAEFPKEGPSILRIQQVVRGDSAAYFCASSPGTANQPQHFGDGTRLSIL.